The rows below give T cell receptor beta chains drawn from one sample of a study of shared clonotypes between healthy human individuals. Sequencing was performed with immunoSEQ multiplex PCR; in TCRdb, only in-frame clones are kept and a portion is missing. The table lists some 580,000 clones, less than 98% of them singletons. Sequencing was performed on naive CD4+ T cells sorted from blood. These TCRs come from a woman aged 30 to 39 in good health. Each CDR3 is given with its conserved first and last residue. Fields, in order: V gene, J gene, CDR3 protein.

V gene: TRBV7-8; J gene: TRBJ2-7; CDR3 protein: CASSLVRSKRVSYEQYF
V gene: TRBV6-5; J gene: TRBJ2-1; CDR3 protein: CASSRPAGGLNEQFF
V gene: TRBV5-1; J gene: TRBJ2-1; CDR3 protein: CASSFAEAYNEQFF
V gene: TRBV5-1; J gene: TRBJ2-7; CDR3 protein: CASSLVAGTNEQYF
V gene: TRBV2; J gene: TRBJ2-3; CDR3 protein: CASTPRQVLQTDTQYF
V gene: TRBV6-6; J gene: TRBJ1-2; CDR3 protein: CASSYLTTGDYTF
V gene: TRBV28; J gene: TRBJ1-4; CDR3 protein: CASSSLGATNEKLFF
V gene: TRBV19; J gene: TRBJ2-5; CDR3 protein: CASSIENRGMGETQYF
V gene: TRBV6-5; J gene: TRBJ2-3; CDR3 protein: CASRPPGTDTQYF
V gene: TRBV6-6; J gene: TRBJ2-1; CDR3 protein: CATRREGLVNEQFF
V gene: TRBV14; J gene: TRBJ2-4; CDR3 protein: CASSQDIRGAAKNIQYF
V gene: TRBV28; J gene: TRBJ1-4; CDR3 protein: CASSFPPTSSNEKLFF
V gene: TRBV5-6; J gene: TRBJ2-4; CDR3 protein: CASRNTLAKNIQYF
V gene: TRBV18; J gene: TRBJ2-2; CDR3 protein: CASSRTSVARELFF
V gene: TRBV5-5; J gene: TRBJ2-3; CDR3 protein: CASSLSGGLTDTQYF
V gene: TRBV28; J gene: TRBJ1-1; CDR3 protein: CASSLTQGGNTEAFF
V gene: TRBV4-2; J gene: TRBJ2-1; CDR3 protein: CASSQGGTGLAGSNEQFF
V gene: TRBV5-1; J gene: TRBJ2-2; CDR3 protein: CASSWGGVQGTGELFF
V gene: TRBV11-2; J gene: TRBJ2-1; CDR3 protein: CASSLGLGSINEQFF
V gene: TRBV2; J gene: TRBJ2-2; CDR3 protein: CASSATGARTGELFF
V gene: TRBV7-8; J gene: TRBJ2-7; CDR3 protein: CASSLGRDIDYEQYF
V gene: TRBV6-1; J gene: TRBJ1-1; CDR3 protein: CASSEPGRQAGRAFF
V gene: TRBV6-6; J gene: TRBJ1-4; CDR3 protein: CASSPPGEKLFF
V gene: TRBV5-1; J gene: TRBJ2-7; CDR3 protein: CASSPSPSVYEQYF
V gene: TRBV4-1; J gene: TRBJ2-4; CDR3 protein: CASSQEILGGSKYF
V gene: TRBV5-1; J gene: TRBJ1-2; CDR3 protein: CASSLAAASSPYGCTF
V gene: TRBV2; J gene: TRBJ2-2; CDR3 protein: CASKTWDKMNTGELFF
V gene: TRBV2; J gene: TRBJ2-7; CDR3 protein: CASTQDGSSYEQYF
V gene: TRBV18; J gene: TRBJ2-3; CDR3 protein: CASSQGPNTDTQYF
V gene: TRBV5-1; J gene: TRBJ1-4; CDR3 protein: CASTRGDRVGEKLFF
V gene: TRBV5-1; J gene: TRBJ2-5; CDR3 protein: CASSPSWGGETQYF
V gene: TRBV27; J gene: TRBJ1-5; CDR3 protein: CASSLRQGGNQPQHF
V gene: TRBV13; J gene: TRBJ1-2; CDR3 protein: CASSADDRGGYGYTF